This T cell receptor (beta chain) derives from a study of blood T cell repertoires in COVID-19. Study-level information: T cells, B-cell-depleted T cells, or PBMCs provided the cDNA or gDNA that served as material.

V lost 5 bases and J lost 10, with 12 bases in between. Germline CDR1 and CDR2: MNHNY and SVGAGI (reference sequence). The CDR3 consists of 11 residues. Self-reported history from a screening survey and questionnaire set each donor's cohort. The table came from immunoSEQ multiplex PCR; TCRdb's copy has only in-frame clones and leaves some out. The repertoire includes 210,000 or so clones, 70% to 90% of them detected once, and 4.3% sits in the top ten. The clonotype originates from a man younger than 45 with acute COVID-19. The chain carries TRBV6-6 and TRBJ2-7; possibly TRBD2 for D (5 bases). Sequenced: PBMCs or T cells enriched from blood (not recorded which). The CDR3 is CASSTRVLQYF. Here the CDR3 DNA reads TGTGCCAGCAGTACTAGGGTGTTACAGTACTTC.